This T cell receptor beta chain was observed in a study of blood T cell repertoires in COVID-19. About the research overall: Sources were T cells, B-cell-depleted T cells, or PBMCs; the material itself was cDNA or gDNA.

Germline V gives CDR1 LNHDA, CDR2 SQIVND (reference sequence). The V gene lost 2 bases and the J gene lost 3 bases, with 7 bases spanning the gap. This CDR3 is 13 amino acids long. Original processing methods: Estimation of nucleated cell counts relied on the amplification of reference gene primers. TCRdb keeps only in-frame clones here, not all; method: immunoSEQ multiplex PCR. V and J calls and clone size follow that table, whereas D and trimming were derived from the DNA. Among tens of thousands of clones listed, around 91% were seen once. The sequence derives from an older woman with active COVID-19. The sequenced material came from peripheral blood. The V and J genes are TRBV19 and TRBJ1-2; D unresolved. The CDR3 sequence is CASSIQSDYGYTF. CDR3 DNA sequence: TGTGCCAGTAGTATACAGTCTGACTATGGCTACACCTTC.